A selection of T cell receptor beta chains follows, all from one sample in a study of human T cells and chemical hapten exposure. TCRdb re-derived calls from the RACE reads in MiXCR, one entry per CDR3 protein. The sample has about 65,000 distinct CDR3 sequences; about 6.5% are singletons. The sequenced sample consisted of whole blood. These receptors came from a female donor in good health. Some clones in this sample may be carry-over from other donors' samples. Each CDR3 is given with its conserved first and last residue. The order of the fields is V gene, D gene, J gene, clone size, CDR3 protein, CDR3 DNA. D genes are given only for firm matches. Size is stated for part of the rows, as once, few or many counts, or as a class when the clone is expanded.

>TRBV2|TRBD1|TRBJ1-5|many
CASSERSGGGQPQHF
TGTGCCAGCAGTGAAAGGTCAGGGGGTGGTCAGCCCCAGCATTTT
>TRBV28|TRBD1|TRBJ1-1|many
CASSWDRLDTEAFF
TGTGCCAGCAGTTGGGACAGATTGGACACTGAAGCTTTCTTT
>TRBV2|TRBD1|TRBJ2-7|many
CATQGQPYEQYF
TGTGCCACCCAGGGACAGCCCTACGAGCAGTACTTC
>TRBV13|.|TRBJ2-3|many
CASSLRPDTQYF
TGTGCCAGCAGCTTACGACCAGATACGCAGTATTTT
>TRBV28|.|TRBJ1-1|many
CASREFDTEAFF
TGTGCCAGCAGGGAATTTGACACTGAAGCTTTCTTT
>TRBV28|TRBD1|TRBJ1-1|.
CASSLWTGARSEAFF
TGTGCCAGCAGTTTGTGGACAGGGGCGAGATCTGAAGCTTTCTTT
>TRBV20-1|.|TRBJ1-1|.
CSARVFRGLNTEAFF
TGCAGTGCTAGAGTCTTCCGTGGCCTGAACACTGAAGCTTTCTTT
>TRBV4-2|.|TRBJ2-6|few
CVSSQGSQSGANVLTF
TGTGTCAGCAGCCAAGGGTCCCAATCTGGGGCCAACGTCCTGACTTTC
>TRBV24-1|TRBD2|TRBJ2-1|many
CATSDGLAGGHSYNEQFF
TGTGCCACCAGTGATGGACTAGCGGGAGGACACTCCTACAATGAGCAGTTCTTC
>TRBV6-2/TRBV6-3|.|TRBJ2-7|few
CASSQSGEQYF
TGTGCCAGCAGTCAGTCGGGGGAGCAGTACTTC